This T cell receptor (beta chain) appears in the sequencing data of a study of CD8+ T cells in alopecia areata. Investigators isolated RNA and reverse transcribed it into cDNA to act as the sequencing template. Libraries were prepared by immunoSEQ multiplex PCR; TCRdb keeps only in-frame clonotypes and omits some of them. The sample is made up of over 100,000 clones, none counted only once. Germline CDR1 and CDR2: NSHNY and SYGAGN. The trim removed 1 base at V and 4 bases at J, leaving 1 base unmatched. The CDR3 totals 15 residues. This clone turned up a few times. The antigen is undetermined. Germline and genes here are mouse. The CDR3 goes on 4 residues after the read ends, and that part is filled in from the germline J gene. General study points: Sequencing of scalp samples also includes resident alphabeta T cells from normal skin.

The chain is built from TRBV13-1 and TRBJ1-4; 10 bases agree with TRBD1. The TCR comes from a C3H/HeJ mouse with alopecia areata. This strain has MHC haplotype H2-k. The source material was lesional skin. CDR3 loop: CASSDWDRGNERLFF. Partial CDR3 DNA: TGTGCCAGCAGTGATTGGGACAGGGGCAACGAA. The full variable domain, in which reference TRBV13-1 and TRBJ1-4 provide the parts outside the CDR3, is EAAVTQSPRNKVTVTGGNVTLSCRQTNSHNYMYWYRQDTGHGLRLIHYSYGAGNLRIGDVPDGYKATRTTQEDFFLLLELASPSQTSLYFCASSDWDRGNERLFFGHGTKLSVL.